This TCR beta chain was recorded in a study of OX40 agonist ivuxolimab in advanced cancers. For the study at large: The patients received agonistic anti-OX40 (CD134) antibody ivuxolimab. Ivuxolimab was administered intravenously to patients at 0.01 to 10 mg/kg every 2 weeks. Study-wide findings and caveats: In general, CD8+ T cells held more expanded clones than CD4+ did, on average.

About this clone itself: Its antigen is not identified.

Germline trimming cut 6 bases from V and 4 bases from J; bases unmatched to any gene: 13. Germline V CDR1 and CDR2: SEHNR, FQNEAQ (reference sequence). The CDR3 sequence is 17 residues long. The data were produced by immunoSEQ multiplex PCR, yet TCRdb's version contains in-frame clones alone and is incomplete. The table records about 41,000 clones, approximately 82% of them present only once. This receptor was obtained from an adult with an advanced solid tumor such as melanoma, head and neck, liver or kidney cancer. Specimen: CD4+ or CD8+ T cells sorted from blood, collected in a trial of the OX40 agonist ivuxolimab. V usage is TRBV7-9 and J usage is TRBJ1-2, with TRBD1 matching over 11 bases. CDR3 nucleotides: TGTGCCAGCAGTCCTCCGGGACAGGGGGAAGGCGGCTATGGCTACACCTTC. This gives the protein CASSPPGQGEGGYGYTF. Using reference TRBV7-9 and TRBJ1-2 for the parts outside the CDR3, the full variable domain is DTGVSQNPRHKITKRGQNVTFRCDPISEHNRLYWYRQTLGQGPEFLTYFQNEAQLEKSRLLSDRFSAERPKGSFSTLEIQRTEQGDSAMYLCASSPPGQGEGGYGYTFGSGTRLTVV.